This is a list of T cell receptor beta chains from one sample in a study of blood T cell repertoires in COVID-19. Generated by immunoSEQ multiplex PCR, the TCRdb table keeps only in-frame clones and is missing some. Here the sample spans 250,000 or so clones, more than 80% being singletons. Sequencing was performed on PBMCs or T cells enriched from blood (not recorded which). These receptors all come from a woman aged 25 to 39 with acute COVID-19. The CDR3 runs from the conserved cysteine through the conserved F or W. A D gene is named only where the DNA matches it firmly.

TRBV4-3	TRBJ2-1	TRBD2	CASSQEEASGRNNEQFF	TGCGCCAGCAGCCAAGAGGAGGCTAGCGGAAGAAACAATGAGCAGTTCTTC
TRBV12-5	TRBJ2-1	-	CASGLVVDSDTFNEQFF	TGTGCTAGTGGTTTGGTAGTGGACAGCGATACTTTCAATGAGCAGTTCTTC
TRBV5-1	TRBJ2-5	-	CASSRSPLAEQETQYF	TGCGCCAGCAGCCGGAGCCCCTTGGCAGAACAAGAGACCCAGTACTTC
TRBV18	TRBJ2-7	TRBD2	CASSPGLGNEQYF	TGTGCCAGCTCGCCGGGACTAGGGAACGAGCAGTACTTC
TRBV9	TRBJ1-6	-	CASSGLAGGVSSPLHF	TGTGCCAGCAGTGGGCTTGCGGGGGGCGTTAGTTCACCCCTCCACTTT
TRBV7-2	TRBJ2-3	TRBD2	CASSSQTSGRTYTQYF	TGTGCCAGCAGCTCCCAGACTAGCGGGAGAACGTATACGCAGTATTTT
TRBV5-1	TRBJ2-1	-	CASSLARENDEQFF	TGCGCCAGCAGCTTGGCCCGGGAGAATGATGAGCAGTTCTTC
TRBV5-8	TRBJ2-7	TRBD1	CASSVTGTGGTYEQYF	TGTGCCAGCAGCGTAACTGGGACAGGGGGTACCTACGAGCAGTACTTC
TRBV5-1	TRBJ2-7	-	CASSYDTGNTYEQYF	TGCGCCAGCAGCTACGACACCGGTAATACCTACGAGCAGTACTTC
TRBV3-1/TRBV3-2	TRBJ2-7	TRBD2	CASSQTLIAGGPYEQYF	TGTGCCAGCAGCCAGACATTAATAGCGGGAGGGCCCTACGAGCAGTACTTC
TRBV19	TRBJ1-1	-	CASSILGGGGTNTEAFF	TGTGCCAGTAGTATTTTAGGGGGGGGCGGTACCAACACTGAAGCTTTCTTT
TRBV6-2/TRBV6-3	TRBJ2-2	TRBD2	CASSLDLAGGHHTGELFF	TGTGCCAGCAGTTTGGATCTAGCGGGAGGGCACCACACCGGGGAGCTGTTTTTT